This TCR beta chain was captured in a study of T-cell reconstitution after alpha-beta-depleted transplantation in children. Germline-derived CDR1 and CDR2 are SQVTM and ANQGSEA. The CDR3 has 16 amino acids. The V end lost 0 bases, the J end lost 1 base, and 13 bases lay between the germline ends. This sample's TCRbeta library carried unique molecular identifier barcodes. TCRdb reanalysed the PCR reads using MiXCR and keeps one entry per CDR3 protein. Among about 420,000 distinct CDR3 sequences listed, about a tenth were seen once. The sample here was PBMCs from the stem cell graft donor, taken from the stem cell graft. The receptor was isolated from a human donor who donated a stem cell graft to a child with acute myeloid leukemia. The chain joins TRBV29-1 to TRBJ2-1; a weak D match, TRBD2 (7 bases). In nucleotides, the CDR3 is TGCAGCGTTGAAGACGGGGGGCAAAGTTCCTACAATGAGCAGTTCTTC. Translation gives CSVEDGGQSSYNEQFF.